This TCR beta chain was sequenced during a study of OX40 agonist ivuxolimab in advanced cancers. The germline V and J ends were trimmed by 6 bases and 4 bases, with 15 bases remaining between them. The germline V gene has CDR1 MNHEY and CDR2 SVGAGI. This CDR3 has 14 residues. The sampling schedule covered blood at baseline, cycle 4 day 1, and cycle 7 day 1. Profiled with immunoSEQ multiplex PCR; TCRdb holds only in-frame clones, not every one. The sample holds more than 65,000 clones, about 85% seen once. The chain links TRBV6-5 to TRBJ1-1; possible D gene TRBD1, 5 bases. This TCR was sampled from an adult with an advanced solid tumor such as melanoma, head and neck, liver or kidney cancer. The input for sequencing was CD4+ or CD8+ T cells sorted from blood, taken in a trial of the OX40 agonist ivuxolimab. The CDR3 bases are TGTGCCAGCAGGCCCGGTGGGGGAGGCACTGAAGCTTTCTTT. Amino acid sequence: CASRPGGGGTEAFF.